Below, one T cell receptor beta chain is given with its context. These data originate in a study of graft-versus-host responses after intestinal transplantation. About the research overall: Anti-thymocyte globulin induction was given to all recipients, followed by tacrolimus and steroids for roughly 3 years.

This CDR3 is 18 amino acids long. Profiled with immunoSEQ multiplex PCR; TCRdb holds only in-frame clones, not every one. The table records 1,100 to 1,500 clones, around nine tenths of them present only once. This sequence joins TRBV21-1 and TRBJ2-3; the table's D call TRBD2 went unverified against the DNA. TRBV21-1 is recorded as a pseudogene. The TCR comes from a human patient who received an intestinal transplant, so some T cells may come from the graft donor. This specimen was PBMCs, taken about 35 days after intestinal transplant. CDR3 region: CASSQGASGGAPGDTQYF. The CDR3 nucleotides read TGTGCCAGCAGCCAAGGGGCTAGCGGGGGGGCCCCCGGAGATACGCAGTATTTT.